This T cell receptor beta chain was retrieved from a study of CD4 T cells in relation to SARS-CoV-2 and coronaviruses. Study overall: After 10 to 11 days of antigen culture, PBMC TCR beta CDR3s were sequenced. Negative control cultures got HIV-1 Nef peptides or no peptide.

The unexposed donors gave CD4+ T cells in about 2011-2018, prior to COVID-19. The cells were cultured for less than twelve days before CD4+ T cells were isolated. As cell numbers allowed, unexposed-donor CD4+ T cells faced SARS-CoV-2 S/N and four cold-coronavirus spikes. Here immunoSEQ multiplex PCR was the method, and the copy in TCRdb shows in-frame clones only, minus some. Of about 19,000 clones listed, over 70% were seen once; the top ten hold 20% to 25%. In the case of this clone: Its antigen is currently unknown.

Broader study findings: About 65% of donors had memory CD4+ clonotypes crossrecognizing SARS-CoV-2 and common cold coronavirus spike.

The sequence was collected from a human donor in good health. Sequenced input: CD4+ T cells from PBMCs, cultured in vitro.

The CDR3 nucleotides read TGTGCCAGTAGTATCAAGGGGAGGGAGACCCAGTACTTC. Its protein is CASSIKGRETQYF. The J gene is TRBJ2-5, the V gene TRBV19, with a possible D match to TRBD2 (6 bases). Per the germline V gene, CDR1 is LNHDA and CDR2 is SQIVND (reference sequence). V lost 3 bases and J lost 5, with 10 bases in between. The CDR3 extends over 13 amino acids. Full variable domain (outside the CDR3, taken from reference TRBV19 and TRBJ2-5): DGGITQSPKYLFRKEGQNVTLSCEQNLNHDAMYWYRQDPGQGLRLIYYSQIVNDFQKGDIAEGYSVSREKKESFPLTVTSAQKNPTAFYLCASSIKGRETQYFGPGTRLLVL.